A single sample gave rise to the 22 T cell receptor beta chains below, sequenced in a study of T cells in Graves' hyperthyroidism and ophthalmopathy. The TCR beta CDR3 regions underwent amplification using RNA transcripts as the source. HTBI primers were used for first-round RT-PCR of the TCR CDR3. TCRdb passed the multiplex PCR reads through MiXCR, listing each CDR3 protein once. The sample holds roughly 500,000 distinct CDR3 sequences, about 16% seen once. Sequences were obtained from blood. The receptors here all came from a woman in her twenties or thirties with Graves' ophthalmopathy.

In DNA form, the CDR3 reads TGTGCCAGCAGCAAAACAGGGGGCGCTGGGAATGAGCAGTTCTTC. It encodes CASSKTGGAGNEQFF. This rearrangement joins TRBV7-3 to TRBJ2-1; 9 nucleotides line up with TRBD1. The J segment lost 7 bases and the V segment lost 5 bases, leaving 9 bases of the junction unmatched. Germline assignment: CDR1 SGHTA and CDR2 FQGTGA. This CDR3 contains 15 residues.

J is TRBJ1-5 and V is TRBV11-2, with no clear D. The CDR3 loop spans 16 amino acids. CDR1 and CDR2 from the germline V gene are SGHAT and FQNNGV. V dropped 5 bases and J dropped 9 bases, with 23 bases sitting between them. As DNA, the CDR3 is TGTGCCAGCAGCCCCGCTCGCAGTTACCGAATCAGGCCCCAGCATTTT. It specifies CASSPARSYRIRPQHF.

The gene calls are TRBV28 and TRBJ1-3; D gene unclear. Germline CDR1 is MDHEN and CDR2 is SYDVKM. Trimming took 6 bases from V and 4 from J, leaving 16 bases between them. The CDR3 runs 15 residues. CDR3 sequence reads: CASRDSQIKGNTIYF. CDR3 bases: TGTGCCAGCAGGGATTCACAGATAAAGGGAAACACCATATATTTT.

The J gene is TRBJ1-2, the V gene TRBV10-3; no firm D call. The CDR3 contains 13 residues. Germline V CDR1 and CDR2: ENHRY, SYGVKD. With 5 bases removed from V and 0 bases from J, the gap between germline ends came to 7 bases. The CDR3 bases are TGTGCCATCAGTCCGATTCCTAACTATGGCTACACCTTC. As protein: CAISPIPNYGYTF.

Many counts were recorded for this clonotype. The CDR3 DNA reads TGCAGTGCTAGAAGGCTAGCGGGAATGTATACGCAGTATTTT. Its protein product is CSARRLAGMYTQYF. The J gene is TRBJ2-3, the V gene TRBV20-1; the match to TRBD2 covers 9 bases. The CDR3 loop spans 14 amino acids. Germline values: CDR1 DFQATT, CDR2 SNEGSKA (reference sequence). Trimming cost V 2 bases and J 7 bases; bases outside gene matches: 7.

This clonotype was recorded many times. V gene TRBV7-9 combines with J gene TRBJ2-3; 10 positions agree with TRBD2. This CDR3 comprises 16 residues. The V gene's germline CDR1 is SEHNR and CDR2 FQNEAQ (reference sequence). After removal of 6 bases from V and 0 bases from J, the junction contained 6 bases not matched to a gene. This CDR3 reads CASRLSGRPSTDTQYF. The CDR3 coding sequence is TGTGCCAGCAGGCTTAGCGGGAGGCCTAGCACAGATACGCAGTATTTT.

The V and J genes are TRBV6-2 or TRBV6-3 and TRBJ2-2; 8 nucleotides align to TRBD1. CDR1 and CDR2 from the germline V gene are MNHEY and SVGEGT. Trimming at V came to 2 bases and at J to 0 bases, leaving 5 bases not matched to a gene. This CDR3 has 17 amino acids. The CDR3 region is CASSYSQGAPNTGELFF. The CDR3 DNA reads TGTGCCAGCAGTTACAGCCAGGGGGCTCCGAACACCGGGGAGCTGTTTTTT.

The sample holds a few counts of this clonotype. The rearrangement uses TRBV29-1 and TRBJ1-1; unclear D gene. Trimming took 3 bases from V and 11 from J, leaving 19 bases between them. The CDR3 covers 13 residues. Germline V gene data show CDR1 as SQVTM and CDR2 as ANQGSEA. CDR3 amino acids: CSVDSGVSSRAFF. The CDR3 nucleotides read TGCAGCGTTGACTCCGGGGTATCTTCTCGGGCTTTCTTT.

This clonotype appeared a few times. V and J are TRBV7-9 and TRBJ2-5, with 11 bases aligning to TRBD2. Unmatched junction bases numbered 11, after V lost 5 bases and J lost 3 bases. CDR1 is SEHNR, CDR2 FQNEAQ, per germline (reference sequence). The CDR3 length is 17 residues. The CDR3 sequence: CASSPSLGLAEEETQYF. CDR3 DNA sequence: TGTGCCAGCAGCCCCTCATTGGGACTAGCGGAGGAAGAGACCCAGTACTTC.

This CDR3 reads CASSPGPSGAGGREQYF. CDR3 sequence (DNA): TGTGCCAGCAGCCCGGGCCCAAGCGGGGCGGGAGGTAGAGAGCAGTACTTC. The gene calls are TRBV5-5 and TRBJ2-7, with TRBD2 matching 8 bases. After removal of 4 bases from V and 7 bases from J, the junction contained 19 bases not matched to a gene. Germline assignment: CDR1 SGHKS and CDR2 YYEKEE (reference sequence). This CDR3 spans 17 amino acids.

This clonotype was recorded only once. The chain couples TRBV4-3 to TRBJ2-1, with 10 bases fitting TRBD2. The CDR3 length is 17 residues. The V gene end was trimmed by 4 bases and the J gene end by 0 bases; junction bases not matched to a gene: 6. Germline V gene lookup returns CDR1 LGHNA and CDR2 YSLEER. The CDR3 loop reads CASSPRLAGLSYNEQFF. CDR3 sequence (DNA): TGCGCCAGCAGCCCCCGACTAGCGGGCCTCTCCTACAATGAGCAGTTCTTC.

In this sample, this clonotype turned up many times. Here the CDR3 reads CASTNERGNNSPLHF. The CDR3 region has the DNA TGTGCCAGCACAAATGAAAGGGGTAATAATTCACCCCTCCACTTT. The V gene is TRBV27, the J gene TRBJ1-6; a weak D match, TRBD1 (5 bases). Between the trimmed V and J ends, which lost 7 bases and 5 bases, there was a span of 15 bases. The CDR3 is 15 residues long. Germline values: CDR1 MNHEY, CDR2 SMNVEV (reference sequence).

CDR3 amino acids: CSVRGREYYNEQFF. CDR3 DNA sequence: TGCAGCGTAAGGGGGAGGGAGTATTACAATGAGCAGTTCTTC. V and J are TRBV29-1 and TRBJ2-1, with D perhaps TRBD2 (7 bases). Trimming pared 6 bases from V and 4 bases from J, leaving 16 bases between. Germline V gene data show CDR1 as SQVTM and CDR2 as ANQGSEA. The CDR3 spans 14 residues.

This clonotype showed up just a few times. It may be a read error: a sequence one base away is much more abundant. The rearrangement joins TRBV29-1 to TRBJ2-2; 9 bases line up with TRBD1. There are 13 residues in the CDR3. Germline CDR1 is SQVTM and CDR2 is ANQGSEA. The CDR3 spells CSTGTGWTGEPFF. The CDR3 DNA is TGCAGCACCGGGACAGGGTGGACCGGGGAGCCGTTTTTT.

This sequence joins TRBV28 and TRBJ2-7; 9 positions match TRBD2. The CDR3 contains 15 residues. After removal of 5 bases from V and 2 bases from J, the junction contained 7 bases not matched to a gene. CDR1 and CDR2 (germline): MDHEN, SYDVKM. This CDR3 is CASSPRGLAPYEQYF. The CDR3 DNA reads as TGTGCCAGCAGTCCCCGGGGACTAGCCCCCTACGAGCAGTACTTC.

This clonotype was picked up many times. The chain has TRBV7-2 and TRBJ2-1; D assignment may be TRBD1 or TRBD2 (5 bases each). V was pared by 1 base and J by 0 bases, with 13 bases between. Germline CDR1 is SGHTA and CDR2 is FQGNSA. The CDR3 is 17 residues long. CDR3 sequence reads: CASSLGDQLSSYNEQFF. CDR3 DNA sequence: TGTGCCAGCAGCTTAGGGGACCAACTTAGCTCCTACAATGAGCAGTTCTTC. Full variable domain (missing parts from reference TRBV7-2 and TRBJ2-1): GAGVSQSPSNKVTEKGKDVELRCDPISGHTALYWYRQSLGQGLEFLIYFQGNSAPDKSGLPSDRFSAERTGGSVSTLTIQRTQQEDSAVYLCASSLGDQLSSYNEQFFGPGTRLTVL.

This clonotype was counted at least ten times. The chain has TRBV28 and TRBJ2-7; either TRBD1 or TRBD2 may supply D (5 bases each). Between the trimmed V and J ends, which lost 7 bases and 1 base, there was a span of 14 bases. The CDR3 totals 14 residues. Germline-derived CDR1 and CDR2 are MDHEN and SYDVKM. CDR3 amino acids: CASKRAGPSYEQYF. In nucleotides, the CDR3 is TGTGCCAGCAAGAGGGCAGGGCCTTCCTACGAGCAGTACTTC. The variable domain in full, with the rest retrieved from reference TRBV28 and TRBJ2-7, is DVKVTQSSRYLVKRTGEKVFLECVQDMDHENMFWYRQDPGLGLRLIYFSYDVKMKEKGDIPEGYSVSREKKERFSLILESASTNQTSMYLCASKRAGPSYEQYFGPGTRLTVT.

This clonotype was picked up many times. The chain employs TRBV5-5 and TRBJ2-7; D may be TRBD1 or TRBD2 (5 bases each). Germline lookup yields CDR1 SGHKS and CDR2 YYEKEE (reference sequence). The CDR3 totals 15 residues. The V gene lost 0 bases and the J gene lost 2 bases, with 12 bases spanning the gap. CDR3 DNA: TGTGCCAGCAGCTTGGCAGGGACCAAGCCCTACGAGCAGTACTTC. It yields the protein CASSLAGTKPYEQYF.

This clonotype has a handful of counts. The chain joins TRBV7-3 to TRBJ2-7; a weak D match, TRBD2 (6 bases). This CDR3 spans 13 amino acids. Per the germline V gene, CDR1 is SGHTA and CDR2 is FQGTGA. The germline V and J ends were trimmed by 0 bases and 6 bases, with 9 bases remaining between them. The CDR3 region has the DNA TGTGCCAGCAGCTTAACGGTTAGCGGCGAGCAGTACTTC. This encodes CASSLTVSGEQYF.

This clonotype appeared many times. V usage is TRBV6-1 and J usage is TRBJ1-1; maybe TRBD1 (5 bases). Trimming took off 4 bases at V and 4 bases at J, with 16 bases between the two ends. Germline assignment: CDR1 MNHNS and CDR2 SASEGT. The CDR3 runs to 15 residues. CDR3 bases: TGTGCCAGCAGTGCGACCTTCGGGGGGGGCACTGAAGCTTTCTTT. Its translation: CASSATFGGGTEAFF.

This clonotype was detected only a few times. The J gene is TRBJ2-1, the V gene TRBV11-2, with 8 nucleotides matching TRBD2. With V trimmed by 3 bases and J by 8 bases, 9 bases remained unmatched. This CDR3 has 15 amino acids. Germline V gene lookup returns CDR1 SGHAT and CDR2 FQNNGV. The CDR3 DNA reads as TGTGCCAGCAGCTTTACTAGCGGAGTGAAAGATGAGCAGTTCTTC. Its translation: CASSFTSGVKDEQFF.

Ten or more counts support this clonotype. The rearrangement uses TRBV28 and TRBJ1-1; the D gene is possibly TRBD1 (6 bases). The V and J ends lost 3 bases and 0 bases respectively, with 17 bases between them. Germline values: CDR1 MDHEN, CDR2 SYDVKM. The CDR3 is 17 residues long. The CDR3 region is CASSLPRDNRLNTEAFF. The CDR3 DNA follows: TGTGCCAGCAGTTTGCCCCGGGACAATCGGCTGAACACTGAAGCTTTCTTT.